Each of the 3 T cell receptor beta chains below was sequenced from the same sample in a study of cytomegalovirus exposure and HLA in healthy donors. Primers: 60 Vbeta forward and 13 Jbeta reverse. Produced via immunoSEQ multiplex PCR; TCRdb's table is partial and in-frame only. This repertoire shows about 140,000 clones, over 60% found once; its top ten account for 1% to 1.5%. The sample was PBMCs. Receptor source: a male donor in good health and CMV-seropositive.

The chain is built from TRBV29-1 and TRBJ1-1, with TRBD1 matching over 8 bases. The CDR3 runs to 16 residues. V was clipped by 4 bases and J by 0 bases; unmatched bases: 10. From germline, CDR1 is SQVTM and CDR2 ANQGSEA. DNA for the CDR3: TGCAGCGTTGCTGGACAGGGCGGTGGTATGAACACTGAAGCTTTCTTT. Translating gives CSVAGQGGGMNTEAFF.

The rearrangement links TRBV7-9 to TRBJ2-7; TRBD1 agrees at 9 bases. The CDR3 loop spans 15 amino acids. The trim removed 5 bases at V and 1 base at J, leaving 6 bases unmatched. Germline CDR1 reads SEHNR; CDR2 reads FQNEAQ (reference sequence). The CDR3 sequence: CASSGRTGVSYEQYF. In DNA form, the CDR3 reads TGTGCCAGCAGCGGACGGACAGGGGTTTCCTACGAGCAGTACTTC. The whole variable domain, filled in from reference TRBV7-9 and TRBJ2-7, reads DTGVSQNPRHKITKRGQNVTFRCDPISEHNRLYWYRQTLGQGPEFLTYFQNEAQLEKSRLLSDRFSAERPKGSFSTLEIQRTEQGDSAMYLCASSGRTGVSYEQYFGPGTRLTVT.

This clone was observed a single time. The rearrangement uses TRBV27 and TRBJ2-1, with 9 bases aligning to TRBD1. The CDR3 extends over 13 amino acids. CDR1 and CDR2 (germline): MNHEY, SMNVEV (reference sequence). The trim removed 4 bases at V and 5 bases at J, leaving 0 bases unmatched. CDR3 amino acids: CASSWDRDNEQFF. The CDR3 nucleotides read TGTGCCAGCAGTTGGGACAGGGACAATGAGCAGTTCTTC.